The present T cell receptor (beta chain) was sequenced within a study of radiotherapy plus CTLA-4 blockade in lung cancer. The wider study: Disease control was seen in roughly 30% of patients, objective responses in approximately 20%.

As for this clone: The antigen is not known.

The table came from immunoSEQ multiplex PCR; TCRdb's copy has only in-frame clones and leaves some out. The sample has about 120,000 clones; 81% are singletons. Overall study results and limits: Once radiotherapy plus ipilimumab had been given, TCR clones derived from tumor expanded in blood. Together with interferon-beta, which increased in serum after radiation, early dynamic changes in blood T cell clones were reportedly the best predictors of response.

Focal radiation plus CTLA-4 blockade with ipilimumab was administered to patients who had chemo-refractory metastatic non-small-cell lung cancer. The CDR3 runs 15 residues. Trimming took off 5 bases at V and 2 bases at J, with 16 bases between the two ends. Germline V gene lookup returns CDR1 SGHTS and CDR2 YDEGEE. The receptor comes from a human donor with non-small cell lung cancer that progressed on radiotherapy plus ipilimumab. Some clones in this sample may be carry-over from other donors' samples. The V gene is TRBV5-8, the J gene TRBJ1-1, with a tentative D call TRBD1 (5 bases). The sequencing here drew on peripheral blood, taken from a patient treated with radiotherapy plus ipilimumab. The CDR3 loop reads CASRDTGGGNTEAFF. The CDR3 DNA is TGTGCCAGCAGAGATACAGGAGGCGGAAACACTGAAGCTTTCTTT.